Each of the 17 T cell receptor beta chains below was sequenced from the same sample in a study of cytomegalovirus exposure and HLA in healthy donors. 60 Vbeta and 13 Jbeta primers were used in PCR. Libraries were prepared by immunoSEQ multiplex PCR; TCRdb keeps only in-frame clonotypes and omits some of them. The table lists about 110,000 clones, under 70% of them singletons. Sequencing input: PBMCs. The receptors come from a young man in good health and CMV-seropositive.

The chain couples TRBV19 to TRBJ2-1; 10 bases fit TRBD2. J lost 5 bases, V lost 4 bases, and 5 bases had no gene match. CDR1 LNHDA and CDR2 SQIVND come from the germline V gene (reference sequence). This CDR3 region has 15 residues. The CDR3 DNA reads TGTGCCAGTAGTAACGTAGGACTAGCGGACAATGAGCAGTTCTTC. This translates into CASSNVGLADNEQFF. Full variable domain (remainder filled in from reference TRBV19 and TRBJ2-1): DGGITQSPKYLFRKEGQNVTLSCEQNLNHDAMYWYRQDPGQGLRLIYYSQIVNDFQKGDIAEGYSVSREKKESFPLTVTSAQKNPTAFYLCASSNVGLADNEQFFGPGTRLTVL.

The rearrangement uses TRBV10-3 and TRBJ2-5, with TRBD1 identical over 9 bases. This CDR3 has 16 amino acids. Losses at the gene ends were 3 bases for V and 4 bases for J; bases not matched to a gene: 9. Germline V gene data show CDR1 as ENHRY and CDR2 as SYGVKD. The CDR3 sequence: CAISDSTGTGSETQYF. The CDR3 region has the DNA TGTGCCATCAGTGACTCGACCGGGACAGGGTCAGAGACCCAGTACTTC.

The rearrangement uses TRBV29-1 and TRBJ2-7; 8 bases are a match to TRBD2. The V and J ends lost 6 bases and 6 bases, in that order; junction bases with no gene match: 10. The CDR3 has 13 amino acids. CDR1 and CDR2 from the germline V gene are SQVTM and ANQGSEA. The CDR3 nucleotides read TGCAGCGTCCAGATCGGGGGGGCTGGCGAGCAGTACGTC. This codes for CSVQIGGAGEQYV.

This clone was seen a handful of times. The chain recombines TRBV30 with TRBJ1-4; D gene ambiguous. The CDR3 sequence is 12 residues long. The germline gives CDR1 GTSNPN, CDR2 SVGIG (reference sequence). V was shortened by 5 bases and J by 3 bases, with 7 bases between the two germline ends. CDR3 sequence (DNA): TGTGCCTGGGAGCGGGCTAATGAAAAACTGTTTTTT. It is translated as CAWERANEKLFF.

The V call is TRBV9, the J call TRBJ2-2, with a tentative D call TRBD1 (5 bases). The CDR3 sequence is 18 residues long. Germline values: CDR1 SGDLS, CDR2 YYNGEE. V dropped 2 bases and J dropped 1 base, with 18 bases sitting between them. The CDR3 DNA reads as TGTGCCAGCAGCGTCACTCTCCTGGGGCGCCGGAACACCGGGGAGCTGTTTTTT. This gives the protein CASSVTLLGRRNTGELFF.

This clone appeared once. The genes are TRBV2 and TRBJ1-6; maybe TRBD1 (5 bases). The ends were cut back, 8 bases at V and 6 bases at J, with 23 bases in the middle. This CDR3 is built from 17 residues. CDR1 SNHLY and CDR2 FYNNEI come from the germline V gene. CDR3 bases: TGTGCCAGCCAAGGGTCGGGGGGGTCTGGTTTTAATTCACCCCTCCACTTT. Translating gives CASQGSGGSGFNSPLHF. The full variable domain, in which reference TRBV2 and TRBJ1-6 provide the parts outside the CDR3, is EPEVTQTPSHQVTQMGQEVILRCVPISNHLYFYWYRQILGQKVEFLVSFYNNEISEKSEIFDDQFSVERPDGSNFTLKIRSTKLEDSAMYFCASQGSGGSGFNSPLHFGNGTRLTVT.

The CDR3 is CASSLGTSGPRTQETQYF. The CDR3 DNA sequence: TGTGCCAGCTCACTAGGGACTAGCGGCCCCAGAACTCAAGAGACCCAGTACTTC. This chain uses TRBV18 with TRBJ2-5, with 11 positions matching TRBD2. This CDR3 is 18 amino acids long. Germline trimming cut 4 bases from V and 2 bases from J; bases unmatched to any gene: 12. CDR1 and CDR2 from the germline V gene are KGHSH and LQKENI.

The CDR3 sequence is CASSEAVHRPRGEKLFF. The CDR3 nucleotides read TGTGCCAGCAGTGAAGCGGTACACCGCCCTCGGGGTGAAAAACTGTTTTTT. J is TRBJ1-4 and V is TRBV6-1; D is undetermined. The CDR3 is 17 residues long. Per germline, CDR1 MNHNS and CDR2 SASEGT. V was shortened by 0 bases and J by 7 bases, with 18 bases between the two germline ends.

The chain employs TRBV4-3 and TRBJ1-2, with TRBD1 identical over 7 bases. This CDR3 has 13 amino acids. The J segment lost 7 bases and the V segment lost 3 bases, leaving 5 bases of the junction unmatched. Germline CDR1 and CDR2: LGHNA and YSLEER. The CDR3: CASSHDRASGYTF. CDR3 nucleotide sequence: TGCGCCAGCAGCCATGACAGGGCTTCTGGCTACACCTTC.

This chain joins TRBV6-1 and TRBJ1-3; 8 positions agree with TRBD1. Germline assignment: CDR1 MNHNS and CDR2 SASEGT. After removal of 4 bases from V and 2 bases from J, the junction contained 4 bases not matched to a gene. This CDR3 is built from 15 residues. CDR3 region: CASSAGGAAGNTIYF. The CDR3 DNA is TGTGCCAGCAGTGCAGGGGGCGCGGCTGGAAACACCATATATTTT.

The chain is built from TRBV19 and TRBJ2-1; 7 nucleotides agree with TRBD1. The CDR3 covers 14 residues. Germline V gene sequence: CDR1 LNHDA, CDR2 SQIVND (reference sequence). Trimming cost V 7 bases and J 3 bases; bases outside gene matches: 6. CDR3 in amino acids: CASTPGQNYNEQFF. The CDR3, as DNA: TGTGCCAGTACCCCGGGACAGAACTACAATGAGCAGTTCTTC.

This clone appeared a few times. The gene calls are TRBV27 and TRBJ1-2, with 8 bases that match TRBD1. The CDR3 contains 16 residues. Germline V lookup: CDR1 MNHEY, CDR2 SMNVEV (reference sequence). V lost 3 bases, J lost 2 bases, and 8 bases stayed unmatched. CDR3: CASSLTGQGGNYGYTF. CDR3 DNA: TGTGCCAGCAGTTTGACTGGACAGGGTGGGAACTATGGCTACACCTTC.

The genes are TRBV13 and TRBJ1-2, with TRBD1 matching over 7 bases. This CDR3 spans 15 amino acids. Germline CDR1 is PRHDT and CDR2 is FYEKMQ (reference sequence). Losses at the gene ends were 4 bases for V and 6 bases for J; bases not matched to a gene: 11. CDR3 bases: TGTGCCAGCAGCTCCCCTGAGGCAGGGGGTGATGGCTACACCTTC. Amino acids: CASSSPEAGGDGYTF.

This chain connects TRBV6-5 to TRBJ1-1; 7 positions agree with TRBD1. With 0 bases clipped from V and 0 bases from J, the junction kept 1 base outside the gene matches. The V gene's germline CDR1 is MNHEY and CDR2 SVGAGI. The CDR3 contains 15 residues. The DNA for the CDR3 is TGTGCCAGCAGTTACTCGGGGACAGTGAACACTGAAGCTTTCTTT. Its protein product is CASSYSGTVNTEAFF.

The rearrangement joins TRBV2 to TRBJ1-1; D ambiguous. Germline V gene lookup returns CDR1 SNHLY and CDR2 FYNNEI. The CDR3 loop spans 14 amino acids. V lost 5 bases and J 0 bases, leaving 10 bases between the germline ends. The CDR3 DNA reads TGTGCCAGCAGTCGCCCGGAGATGAACACTGAAGCTTTCTTT. This translates into CASSRPEMNTEAFF.

This chain's CDR3 is CAWRTGSSPLHF. CDR3 DNA: TGTGCCTGGAGGACAGGGAGTTCACCCCTCCACTTT. The rearrangement uses TRBV30 and TRBJ1-6; 7 nucleotides match TRBD1. V shed 3 bases, J shed 9 bases, and the junction held 2 bases outside the gene matches. Germline CDR1 is GTSNPN and CDR2 is SVGIG (reference sequence). The CDR3 has 12 amino acids.

The gene calls are TRBV4-1 and TRBJ2-3, with D perhaps matching TRBD1 (5 bases). The CDR3 contains 15 residues. Germline V lookup: CDR1 MGHRA, CDR2 YSYEKL. Trimming shortened V by 0 bases and J by 2 bases, and 9 bases separated the two germline ends. DNA for the CDR3: TGCGCCAGCAGCCAAGAGGGGCGGTACACAGATACGCAGTATTTT. Its translation is CASSQEGRYTDTQYF.